A selection of T cell receptor beta chains follows, all from one sample in a study of blood T cells in healthy people across ages. Using its own MiXCR run on the 5' RACE reads, TCRdb lists one record per CDR3 protein. The table has about 640,000 distinct CDR3 sequences, about 54% seen once. The material sequenced was blood. These receptors all stem from a man aged 60 to 69 in good health. The CDR3 runs from the conserved cysteine through the conserved F or W. Each record gives: V gene, J gene, D gene, clone size, CDR3 protein, CDR3 DNA. The D gene is left open where the match is weak. Not every row has a clone size; where given, it reads once, few, many or a size class.

>TRBV7-2|TRBJ2-5|TRBD1|NA
CASSLRTGRTETQYF
TGTGCCAGCAGCTTACGGACAGGGAGGACGGAGACCCAGTACTTC
>TRBV25-1|TRBJ2-4|NA|few
CASSEPGRGGKNIQYF
TGTGCCAGCAGTGAACCAGGCAGGGGTGGCAAAAACATTCAGTACTTC
>TRBV27|TRBJ2-6|NA|few
CASRPDRTSGANVLTF
TGTGCCAGCAGGCCTGACAGAACCTCTGGGGCCAACGTCCTGACTTTC
>TRBV3-1|TRBJ1-2|TRBD1|NA
CASSQEGTGDFGYTF
TGTGCCAGCAGCCAAGAGGGGACAGGGGATTTTGGCTACACCTTC
>TRBV5-4|TRBJ1-4|TRBD1|NA
CASSRGQTNEKLFF
TGTGCTAGCAGCCGGGGACAGACTAATGAAAAACTGTTTTTT
>TRBV7-2|TRBJ2-1|NA|NA
CASSFIGAPTFEQFF
TGTGCCAGCAGCTTTATTGGCGCGCCAACCTTTGAGCAGTTCTTC
>TRBV5-1|TRBJ1-1|NA|NA
CASSPGLTGSTEAFF
TGCGCCAGCAGCCCTGGACTTACTGGGTCCACTGAAGCTTTCTTT
>TRBV7-2|TRBJ1-5|NA|NA
CASSLGMTNTDTQHF
TGTGCCAGCAGCTTAGGGATGACCAACACAGATACGCAGCATTTT
>TRBV7-9|TRBJ2-6|NA|NA
CASSLKARALFGANVLTF
TGTGCCAGCAGCTTAAAGGCCAGGGCCCTCTTTGGGGCCAACGTCCTGACTTTC
>TRBV4-1|TRBJ2-1|TRBD2|NA
CASSQGPPSGGANEQFF
TGCGCCAGCAGCCAAGGTCCCCCTAGCGGGGGGGCCAATGAGCAGTTCTTC
>TRBV18|TRBJ2-5|TRBD1|NA
CASSPWAPTGQETQYF
TGTGCCAGCTCACCATGGGCCCCGACAGGGCAAGAGACCCAGTACTTC
>TRBV6-6|TRBJ2-7|NA|few
CASSYSSLKTYEQYF
TGTGCCAGCAGTTACTCGAGCCTAAAAACCTACGAGCAGTACTTC
>TRBV29-1|TRBJ2-1|TRBD2|NA
CSADGGAGVNEQFF
TGCAGCGCCGACGGGGGGGCCGGGGTCAATGAGCAGTTCTTC
>TRBV5-1|TRBJ2-7|NA|few
CASSFSAQVDEQYF
TGCGCCAGCAGCTTTTCGGCCCAGGTAGACGAGCAGTACTTC
>TRBV27|TRBJ2-7|TRBD2|NA
CASSTRTSGVPYNEQYF
TGTGCCAGCAGTACAAGGACTAGCGGGGTTCCATACAATGAGCAGTACTTC
>TRBV5-1|TRBJ2-1|NA|once
CASSLKQHYNEQFF
TGCGCCAGCAGCTTGAAACAACACTACAATGAGCAGTTCTTC
>TRBV10-3|TRBJ1-2|TRBD1|NA
CAIRTGTGDAYGYTF
TGTGCCATCAGGACCGGGACAGGGGACGCCTATGGCTACACCTTC
>TRBV10-3|TRBJ1-5|TRBD1|NA
CAISEGQGISNQPQHF
TGTGCCATCAGTGAGGGACAGGGGATTAGCAATCAGCCCCAGCATTTT
>TRBV20-1|TRBJ2-2|NA|NA
CSARARNTGELFF
TGCAGTGCTAGAGCCAGGAACACCGGGGAGCTGTTTTTT
>TRBV20-1|TRBJ2-3|NA|NA
CSARDARGPDTQYF
TGCAGTGCTAGAGATGCCAGGGGCCCAGATACGCAGTATTTT
>TRBV12-5|TRBJ1-2|NA|NA
CASVRGYTF
TGTGCTAGTGTGAGGGGCTACACCTTC
>TRBV6-1|TRBJ2-5|NA|NA
CASSDWPRETQYF
TGTGCCAGCAGTGATTGGCCTCGGGAGACCCAGTACTTC
>TRBV2|TRBJ2-7|NA|NA
CASSDHRAGASHEQYF
TGTGCCAGCAGTGACCACAGGGCCGGAGCCTCCCACGAGCAGTACTTC
>TRBV2|TRBJ2-5|TRBD1|NA
CASRPGTGKETQYF
TGTGCCAGCAGACCCGGGACAGGGAAGGAGACCCAGTACTTC
>TRBV7-2|TRBJ2-3|TRBD2|NA
CASSPQRGGPDTQYF
TGTGCCAGCAGCCCACAGCGGGGGGGCCCAGATACGCAGTATTTT
>TRBV28|TRBJ1-4|NA|NA
CASMGEKLFF
TGTGCCAGCATGGGCGAAAAACTGTTTTTT
>TRBV6-1|TRBJ2-7|TRBD2|NA
CASSDWSGASYEQYF
TGTGCCAGCAGTGATTGGAGCGGGGCCTCCTACGAGCAGTACTTC
>TRBV6-6|TRBJ2-7|NA|NA
CASSYYFGDRTYEQYF
TGTGCCAGCAGTTACTATTTTGGGGACCGAACCTACGAGCAGTACTTC